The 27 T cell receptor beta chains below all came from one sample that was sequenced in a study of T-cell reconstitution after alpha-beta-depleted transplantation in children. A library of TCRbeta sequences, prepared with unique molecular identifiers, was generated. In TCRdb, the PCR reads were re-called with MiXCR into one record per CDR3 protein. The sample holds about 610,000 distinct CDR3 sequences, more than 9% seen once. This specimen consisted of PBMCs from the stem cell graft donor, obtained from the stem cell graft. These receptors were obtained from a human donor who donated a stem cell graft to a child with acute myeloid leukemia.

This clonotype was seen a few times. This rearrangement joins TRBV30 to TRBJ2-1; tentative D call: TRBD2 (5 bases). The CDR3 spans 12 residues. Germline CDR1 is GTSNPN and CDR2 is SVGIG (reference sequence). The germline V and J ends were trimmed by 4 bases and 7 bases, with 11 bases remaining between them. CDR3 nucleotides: TGTGCCTGGACGAGGGTCGAGAATGAGCAGTTCTTC. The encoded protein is CAWTRVENEQFF. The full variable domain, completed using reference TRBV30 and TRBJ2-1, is SQTIHQWPATLVQPVGSPLSLECTVEGTSNPNLYWYRQAAGRGLQLLFYSVGIGQISSEVPQNLSASRPQDRQFILSSKKLLLSDSGFYLCAWTRVENEQFFGPGTRLTVL.

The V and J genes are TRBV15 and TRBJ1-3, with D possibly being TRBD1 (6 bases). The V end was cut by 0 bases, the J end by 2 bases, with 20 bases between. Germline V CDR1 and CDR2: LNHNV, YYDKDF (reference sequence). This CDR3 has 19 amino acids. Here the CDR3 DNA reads TGTGCCACCAGCAGAGATAGCCTCTTCGGGGGGGCGACTGGAAACACCATATATTTT. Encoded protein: CATSRDSLFGGATGNTIYF. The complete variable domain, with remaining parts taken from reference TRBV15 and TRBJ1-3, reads DAMVIQNPRYQVTQFGKPVTLSCSQTLNHNVMYWYQQKSSQAPKLLFHYYDKDFNNEADTPDNFQSRRPNTSFCFLDIRSPGLGDTAMYLCATSRDSLFGGATGNTIYFGEGSWLTVV.

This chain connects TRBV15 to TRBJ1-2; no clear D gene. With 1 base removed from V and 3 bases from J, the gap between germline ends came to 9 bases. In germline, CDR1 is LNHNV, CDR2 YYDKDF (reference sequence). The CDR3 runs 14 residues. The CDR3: CATSRGGEYYGYTF. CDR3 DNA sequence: TGTGCCACCAGCAGAGGTGGGGAATACTATGGCTACACCTTC.

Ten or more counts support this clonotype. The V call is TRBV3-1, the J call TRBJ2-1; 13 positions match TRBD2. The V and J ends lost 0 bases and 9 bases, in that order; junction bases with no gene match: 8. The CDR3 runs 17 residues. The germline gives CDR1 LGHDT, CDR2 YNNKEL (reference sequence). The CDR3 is CASSQERTSGRRSEQFF. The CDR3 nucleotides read TGTGCCAGCAGCCAAGAAAGGACTAGCGGGAGAAGGAGTGAGCAGTTCTTC.

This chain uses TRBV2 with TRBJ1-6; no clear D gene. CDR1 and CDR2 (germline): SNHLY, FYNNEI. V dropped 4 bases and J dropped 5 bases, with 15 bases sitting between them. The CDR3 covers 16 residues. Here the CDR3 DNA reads TGTGCCAGCAGTGTTAGGAGACCGAGAGATAATTCACCCCTCCACTTT. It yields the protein CASSVRRPRDNSPLHF.

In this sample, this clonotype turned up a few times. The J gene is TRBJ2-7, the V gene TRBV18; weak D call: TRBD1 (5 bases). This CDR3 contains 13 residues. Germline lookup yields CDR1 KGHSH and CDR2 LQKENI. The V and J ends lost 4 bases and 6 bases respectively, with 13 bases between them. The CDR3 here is CASSRSQESEQYF. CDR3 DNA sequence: TGTGCCAGCTCACGGTCACAGGAGAGCGAGCAGTACTTC.

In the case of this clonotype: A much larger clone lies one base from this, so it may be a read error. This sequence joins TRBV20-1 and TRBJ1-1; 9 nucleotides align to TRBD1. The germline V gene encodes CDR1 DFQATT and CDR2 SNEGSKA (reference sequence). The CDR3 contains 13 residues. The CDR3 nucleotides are TGCTGTGCTGACAGGGGGGTGAACACTGAAGCTTTCTTT. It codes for CCADRGVNTEAFF.

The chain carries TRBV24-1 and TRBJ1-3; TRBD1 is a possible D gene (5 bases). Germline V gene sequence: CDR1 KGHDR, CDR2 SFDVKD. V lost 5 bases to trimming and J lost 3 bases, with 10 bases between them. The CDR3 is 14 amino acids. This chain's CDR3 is CATSAGTGGNTIYF. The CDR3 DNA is TGTGCCACCAGTGCTGGGACTGGTGGAAACACCATATATTTT.

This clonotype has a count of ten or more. The CDR3 DNA is TGTGCCACCAGCAGGGGGAACGAGCAGTACTTC. The encoded protein is CATSRGNEQYF. V gene TRBV24-1 combines with J gene TRBJ2-7; TRBD1 agrees at 7 bases. Germline CDR1 KGHDR, CDR2 SFDVKD. With V trimmed by 7 bases and J by 5 bases, 1 base remained unmatched. The CDR3 sequence is 11 residues long.

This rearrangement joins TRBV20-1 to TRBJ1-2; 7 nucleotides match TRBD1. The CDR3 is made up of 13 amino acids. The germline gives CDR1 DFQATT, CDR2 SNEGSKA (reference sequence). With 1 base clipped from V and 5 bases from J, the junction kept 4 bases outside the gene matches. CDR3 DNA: TGCAGTGCTAGAGGAGACAGGGAATATGGCTACACCTTC. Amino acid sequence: CSARGDREYGYTF.

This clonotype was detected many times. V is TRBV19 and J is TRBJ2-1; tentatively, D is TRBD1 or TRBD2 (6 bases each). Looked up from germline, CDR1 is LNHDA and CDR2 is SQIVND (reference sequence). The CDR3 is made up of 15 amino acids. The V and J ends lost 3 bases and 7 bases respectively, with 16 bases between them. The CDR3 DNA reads TGTGCCAGTAGTATGGGGGATGGGGGGCGGAATGAGCAGTTCTTC. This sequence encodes CASSMGDGGRNEQFF.

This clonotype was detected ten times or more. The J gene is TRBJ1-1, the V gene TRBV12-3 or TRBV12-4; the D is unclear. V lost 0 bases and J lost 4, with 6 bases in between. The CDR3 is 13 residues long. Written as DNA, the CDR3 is TGTGCCAGCAGTTTAGCTGCTTCCACTGAAGCTTTCTTT. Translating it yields CASSLAASTEAFF.

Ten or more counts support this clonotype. CDR3 sequence reads: CSVRGETYEQYF. CDR3 in DNA: TGCAGCGTCAGGGGGGAAACCTACGAGCAGTACTTC. The V and J genes are TRBV29-1 and TRBJ2-7; possibly TRBD1 for D (7 bases). The CDR3 is 12 amino acids. The germline CDR1 and CDR2 sequences are SQVTM and ANQGSEA. V was shortened by 6 bases and J by 2 bases, with 11 bases between the two germline ends.

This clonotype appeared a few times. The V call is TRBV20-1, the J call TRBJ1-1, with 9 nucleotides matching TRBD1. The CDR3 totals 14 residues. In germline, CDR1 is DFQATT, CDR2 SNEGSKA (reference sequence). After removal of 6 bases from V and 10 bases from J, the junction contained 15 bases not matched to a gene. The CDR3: CSADRIGTGSVAFF. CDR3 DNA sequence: TGCAGTGCAGACCGAATCGGGACAGGGAGTGTAGCTTTCTTT.

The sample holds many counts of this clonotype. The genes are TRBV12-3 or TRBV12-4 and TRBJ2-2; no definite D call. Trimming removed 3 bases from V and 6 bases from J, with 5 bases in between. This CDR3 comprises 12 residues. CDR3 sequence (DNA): TGTGCCAGCAGTTTTATGCCCGGGGAGCTGTTTTTT. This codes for CASSFMPGELFF.

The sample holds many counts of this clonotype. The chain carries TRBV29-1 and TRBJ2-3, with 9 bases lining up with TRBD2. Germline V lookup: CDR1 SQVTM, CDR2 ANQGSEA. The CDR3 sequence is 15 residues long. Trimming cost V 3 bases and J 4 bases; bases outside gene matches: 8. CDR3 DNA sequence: TGCAGCGTTGAGTCCTGGCGGGAGGGTGCAGATACGCAGTATTTT. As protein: CSVESWREGADTQYF.

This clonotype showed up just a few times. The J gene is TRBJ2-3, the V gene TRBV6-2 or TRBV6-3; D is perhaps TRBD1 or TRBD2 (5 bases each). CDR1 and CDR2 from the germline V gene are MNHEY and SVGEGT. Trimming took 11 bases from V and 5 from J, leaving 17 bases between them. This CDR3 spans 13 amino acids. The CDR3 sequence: CASAETAVDTQYF. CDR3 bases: TGTGCCTCTGCTGAGACAGCGGTAGATACGCAGTATTTT.

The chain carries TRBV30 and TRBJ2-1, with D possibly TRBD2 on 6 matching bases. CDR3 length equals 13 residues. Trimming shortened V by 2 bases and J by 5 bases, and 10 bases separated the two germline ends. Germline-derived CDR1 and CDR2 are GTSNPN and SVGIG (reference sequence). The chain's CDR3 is CAWSIAVNNEQFF. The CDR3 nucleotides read TGTGCCTGGAGTATAGCGGTCAACAATGAGCAGTTCTTC.

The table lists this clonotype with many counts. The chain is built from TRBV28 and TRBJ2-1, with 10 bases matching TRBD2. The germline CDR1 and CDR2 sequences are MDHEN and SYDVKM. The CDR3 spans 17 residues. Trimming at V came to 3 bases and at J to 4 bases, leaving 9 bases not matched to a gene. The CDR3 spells CASSFPRSGRAYNEQFF. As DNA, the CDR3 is TGTGCCAGCAGTTTCCCACGCAGCGGGAGGGCGTACAATGAGCAGTTCTTC.

CDR3 DNA: TGCAGTGCAGGCGGGCTAGCGGGGTTCTACAATGAGCAGTTCTTC. This encodes CSAGGLAGFYNEQFF. The rearrangement uses TRBV20-1 and TRBJ2-1; TRBD2 matches at 9 bases. Germline assignment: CDR1 DFQATT and CDR2 SNEGSKA (reference sequence). CDR3 length: 15 residues. The trim removed 6 bases at V and 3 bases at J, leaving 9 bases unmatched.

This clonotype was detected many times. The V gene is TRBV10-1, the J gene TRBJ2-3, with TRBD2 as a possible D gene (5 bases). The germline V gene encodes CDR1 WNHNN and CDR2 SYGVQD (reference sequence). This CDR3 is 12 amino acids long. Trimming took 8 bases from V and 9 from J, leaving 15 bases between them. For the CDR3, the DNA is TGCGCCAGCGTCTCCGGGGTCAAGACGCAGTATTTT. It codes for CASVSGVKTQYF.

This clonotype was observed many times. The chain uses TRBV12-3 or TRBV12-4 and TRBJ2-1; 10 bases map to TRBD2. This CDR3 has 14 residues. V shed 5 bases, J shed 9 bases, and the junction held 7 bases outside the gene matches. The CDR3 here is CASSVWSGRGEQFF. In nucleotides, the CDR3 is TGTGCCAGCAGTGTGTGGAGCGGGAGGGGTGAGCAGTTCTTC.

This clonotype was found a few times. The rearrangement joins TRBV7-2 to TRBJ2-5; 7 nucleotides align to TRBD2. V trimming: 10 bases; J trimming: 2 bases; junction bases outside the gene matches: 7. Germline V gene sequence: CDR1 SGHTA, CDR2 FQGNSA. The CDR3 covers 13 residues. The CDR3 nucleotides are TGTGCCACAAGGGAAGCGGGACAAGAGACCCAGTACTTC. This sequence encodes CATREAGQETQYF.

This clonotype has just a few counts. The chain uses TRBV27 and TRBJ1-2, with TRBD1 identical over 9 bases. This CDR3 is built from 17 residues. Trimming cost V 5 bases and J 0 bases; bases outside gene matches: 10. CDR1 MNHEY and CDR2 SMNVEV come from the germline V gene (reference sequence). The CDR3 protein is CASSARDRAWTNYGYTF. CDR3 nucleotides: TGTGCCAGCAGTGCTAGGGACAGGGCCTGGACTAACTATGGCTACACCTTC.

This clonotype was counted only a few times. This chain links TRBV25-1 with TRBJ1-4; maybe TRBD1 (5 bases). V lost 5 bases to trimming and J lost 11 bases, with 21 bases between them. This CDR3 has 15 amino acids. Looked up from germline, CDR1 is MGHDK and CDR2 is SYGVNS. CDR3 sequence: CASSTQGGGTKKLFF. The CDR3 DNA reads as TGTGCCAGCAGTACTCAGGGAGGCGGGACTAAGAAACTGTTTTTT.

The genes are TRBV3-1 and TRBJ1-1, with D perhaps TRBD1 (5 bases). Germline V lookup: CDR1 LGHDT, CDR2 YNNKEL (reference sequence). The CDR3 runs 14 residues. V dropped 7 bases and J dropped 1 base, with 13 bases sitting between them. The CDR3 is CASTQGIRNTEAFF. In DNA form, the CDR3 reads TGTGCCAGCACCCAGGGAATCCGGAACACTGAAGCTTTCTTT.

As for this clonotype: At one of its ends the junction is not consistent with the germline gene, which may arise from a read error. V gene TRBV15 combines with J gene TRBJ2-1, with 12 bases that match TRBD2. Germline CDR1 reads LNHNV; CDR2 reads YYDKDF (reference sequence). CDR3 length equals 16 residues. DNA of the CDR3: TGTGCCACCTGCAGAGATCCTAGCGGGGGGGCCAATGAGCAGTTCTTC. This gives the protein CATCRDPSGGANEQFF.